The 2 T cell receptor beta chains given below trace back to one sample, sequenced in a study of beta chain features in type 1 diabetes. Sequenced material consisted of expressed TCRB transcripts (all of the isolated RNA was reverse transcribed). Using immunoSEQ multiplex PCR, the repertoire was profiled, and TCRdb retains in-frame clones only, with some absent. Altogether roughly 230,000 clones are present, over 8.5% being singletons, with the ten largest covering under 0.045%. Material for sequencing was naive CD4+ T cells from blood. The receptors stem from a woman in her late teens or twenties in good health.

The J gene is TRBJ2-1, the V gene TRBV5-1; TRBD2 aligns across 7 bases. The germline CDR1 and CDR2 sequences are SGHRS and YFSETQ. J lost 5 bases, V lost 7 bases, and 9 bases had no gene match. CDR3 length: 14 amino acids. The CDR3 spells CASGGGLVHNEQFF. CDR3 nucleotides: TGCGCCAGCGGGGGTGGACTAGTCCACAATGAGCAGTTCTTC.

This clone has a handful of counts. CDR3 protein: CASSYTQGGWTDTQYF. The CDR3 DNA sequence: TGTGCCAGCAGTTATACACAGGGGGGGTGGACAGATACGCAGTATTTT. The gene calls are TRBV28 and TRBJ2-3; D may be TRBD1 (8 bases). This CDR3 spans 16 amino acids. Trimming pared 4 bases from V and 3 bases from J, leaving 17 bases between. The germline V gene has CDR1 MDHEN and CDR2 SYDVKM.